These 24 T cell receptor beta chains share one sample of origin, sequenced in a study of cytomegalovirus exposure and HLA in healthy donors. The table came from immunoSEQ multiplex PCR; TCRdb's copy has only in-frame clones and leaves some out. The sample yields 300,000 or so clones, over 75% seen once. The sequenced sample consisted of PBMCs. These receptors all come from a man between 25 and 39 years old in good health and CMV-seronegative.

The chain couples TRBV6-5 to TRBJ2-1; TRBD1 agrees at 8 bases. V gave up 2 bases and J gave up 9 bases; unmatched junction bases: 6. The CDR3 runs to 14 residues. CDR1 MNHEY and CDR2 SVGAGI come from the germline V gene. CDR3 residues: CASSYGQGASEQFF. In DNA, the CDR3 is TGTGCCAGCAGTTACGGGCAGGGGGCATCTGAGCAGTTCTTC.

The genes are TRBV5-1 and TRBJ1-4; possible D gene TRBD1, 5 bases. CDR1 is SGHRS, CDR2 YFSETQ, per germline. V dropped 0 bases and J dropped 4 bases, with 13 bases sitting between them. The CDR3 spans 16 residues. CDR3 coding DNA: TGCGCCAGCAGCTTGGGAGACAGAGCATTTAATGAAAAACTGTTTTTT. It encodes CASSLGDRAFNEKLFF. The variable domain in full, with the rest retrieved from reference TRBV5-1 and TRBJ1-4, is KAGVTQTPRYLIKTRGQQVTLSCSPISGHRSVSWYQQTPGQGLQFLFEYFSETQRNKGNFPGRFSGRQFSNSRSEMNVSTLELGDSALYLCASSLGDRAFNEKLFFGSGTQLSVL.

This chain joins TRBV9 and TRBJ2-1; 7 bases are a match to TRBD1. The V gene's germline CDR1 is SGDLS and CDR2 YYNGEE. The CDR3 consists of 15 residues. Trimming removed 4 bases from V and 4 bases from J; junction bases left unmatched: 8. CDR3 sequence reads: CASSKTPGQYNEQFF. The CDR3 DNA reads TGTGCCAGCAGCAAGACTCCGGGACAGTACAATGAGCAGTTCTTC.

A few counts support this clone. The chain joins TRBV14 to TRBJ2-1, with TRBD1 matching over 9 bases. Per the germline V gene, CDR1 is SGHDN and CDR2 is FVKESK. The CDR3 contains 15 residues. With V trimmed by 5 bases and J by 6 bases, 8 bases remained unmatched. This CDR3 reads CASSFRDREVNEQFF. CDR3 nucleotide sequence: TGTGCCAGCAGCTTCCGGGACAGGGAGGTCAATGAGCAGTTCTTC.

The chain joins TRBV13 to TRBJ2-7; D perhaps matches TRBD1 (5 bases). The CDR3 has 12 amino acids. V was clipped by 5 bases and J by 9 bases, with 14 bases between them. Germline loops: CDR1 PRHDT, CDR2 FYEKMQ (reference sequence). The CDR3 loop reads CASSPSQRGQYF. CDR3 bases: TGTGCCAGCAGCCCGAGCCAAAGGGGGCAGTACTTC.

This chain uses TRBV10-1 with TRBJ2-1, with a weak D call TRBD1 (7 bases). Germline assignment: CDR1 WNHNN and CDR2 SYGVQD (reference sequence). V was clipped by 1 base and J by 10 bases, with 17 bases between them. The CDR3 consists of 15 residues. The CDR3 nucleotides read TGCGCCAGCAGTGAGTTCTCAGGGGGGACGGGGGAGCAGTTCTTC. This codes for CASSEFSGGTGEQFF.

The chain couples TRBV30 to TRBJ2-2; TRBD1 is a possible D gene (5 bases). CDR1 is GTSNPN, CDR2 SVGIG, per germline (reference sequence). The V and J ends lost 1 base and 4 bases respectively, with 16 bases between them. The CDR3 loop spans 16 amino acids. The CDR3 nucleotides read TGTGCCTGGAGTGGAGGTCTTGGGGCCGGCACCGGGGAGCTGTTTTTT. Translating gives CAWSGGLGAGTGELFF. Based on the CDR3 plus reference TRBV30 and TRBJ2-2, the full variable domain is SQTIHQWPATLVQPVGSPLSLECTVEGTSNPNLYWYRQAAGRGLQLLFYSVGIGQISSEVPQNLSASRPQDRQFILSSKKLLLSDSGFYLCAWSGGLGAGTGELFFGEGSRLTVL.

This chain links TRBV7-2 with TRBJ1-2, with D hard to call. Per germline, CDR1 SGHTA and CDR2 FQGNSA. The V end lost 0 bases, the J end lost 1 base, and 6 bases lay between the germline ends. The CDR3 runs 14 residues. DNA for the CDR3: TGTGCCAGCAGCTTAGCTCAGTATAACTATGGCTACACCTTC. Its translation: CASSLAQYNYGYTF.

As DNA, the CDR3 is TGTGCCAGCAGCCAGTGGGACTTTCGGAACACCGGGGAGCTGTTTTTT. Its translation is CASSQWDFRNTGELFF. The chain carries TRBV4-2 and TRBJ2-2; tentatively, D is TRBD2 (6 bases). V was shortened by 3 bases and J by 1 base, with 12 bases between the two germline ends. Looked up from germline, CDR1 is LGHNA and CDR2 is YNFKEQ. There are 16 residues in the CDR3.

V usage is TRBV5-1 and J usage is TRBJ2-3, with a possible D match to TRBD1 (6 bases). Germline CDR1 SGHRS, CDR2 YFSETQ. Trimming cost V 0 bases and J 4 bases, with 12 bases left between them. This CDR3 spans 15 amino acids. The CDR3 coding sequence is TGCGCCAGCAGCTTGGGATTACAGGGCGCAGATACGCAGTATTTT. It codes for CASSLGLQGADTQYF.

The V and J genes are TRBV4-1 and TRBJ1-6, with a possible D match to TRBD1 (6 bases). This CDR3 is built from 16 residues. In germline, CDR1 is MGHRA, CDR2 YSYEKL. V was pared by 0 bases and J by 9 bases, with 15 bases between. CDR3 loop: CASSQDWAGVGSPLHF. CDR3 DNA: TGCGCCAGCAGCCAAGATTGGGCAGGGGTAGGTTCACCCCTCCACTTT.

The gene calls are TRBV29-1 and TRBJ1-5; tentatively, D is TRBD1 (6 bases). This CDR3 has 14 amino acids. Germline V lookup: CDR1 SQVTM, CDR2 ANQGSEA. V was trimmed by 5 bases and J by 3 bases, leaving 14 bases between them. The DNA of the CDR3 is TGCAGCGTTAGGCATCAGGGGAACAATCAGCCCCAGCATTTT. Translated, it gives CSVRHQGNNQPQHF.

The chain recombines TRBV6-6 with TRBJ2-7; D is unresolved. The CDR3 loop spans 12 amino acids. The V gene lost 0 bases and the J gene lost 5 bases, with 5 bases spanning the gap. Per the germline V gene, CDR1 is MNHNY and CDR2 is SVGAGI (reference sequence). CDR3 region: CASSYSTDEQYF. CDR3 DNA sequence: TGTGCCAGCAGTTACTCCACGGACGAGCAGTACTTC.

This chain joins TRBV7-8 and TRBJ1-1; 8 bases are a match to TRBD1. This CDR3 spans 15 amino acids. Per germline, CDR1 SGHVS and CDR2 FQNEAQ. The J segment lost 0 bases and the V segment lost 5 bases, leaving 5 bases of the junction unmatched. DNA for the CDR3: TGTGCCAGCAGCCCTCGGACAGGGTTGAACACTGAAGCTTTCTTT. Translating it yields CASSPRTGLNTEAFF.

The chain's CDR3 is CASSPQMSSGNTIYF. The CDR3 DNA reads TGTGCCAGCTCACCCCAAATGAGCTCTGGAAACACCATATATTTT. This chain joins TRBV18 and TRBJ1-3; D gene ambiguous. There are 15 residues in the CDR3. Trimming removed 3 bases at V and 0 bases at J, with 9 bases between. Germline CDR1 reads KGHSH; CDR2 reads LQKENI.

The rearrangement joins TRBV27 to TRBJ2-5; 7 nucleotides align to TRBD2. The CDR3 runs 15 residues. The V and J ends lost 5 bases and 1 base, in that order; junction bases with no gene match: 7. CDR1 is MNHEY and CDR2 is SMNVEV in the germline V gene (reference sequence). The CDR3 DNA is TGTGCCAGCAGTGCGATCGGGGAGGGCCAAGAGACCCAGTACTTC. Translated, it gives CASSAIGEGQETQYF.

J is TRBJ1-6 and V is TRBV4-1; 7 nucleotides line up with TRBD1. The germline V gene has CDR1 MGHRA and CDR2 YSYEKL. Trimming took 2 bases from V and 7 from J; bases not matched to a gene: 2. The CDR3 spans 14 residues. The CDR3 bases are TGCGCCAGCAGCCAATACAGGGGAAATTCACCCCTCCACTTT. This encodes CASSQYRGNSPLHF.

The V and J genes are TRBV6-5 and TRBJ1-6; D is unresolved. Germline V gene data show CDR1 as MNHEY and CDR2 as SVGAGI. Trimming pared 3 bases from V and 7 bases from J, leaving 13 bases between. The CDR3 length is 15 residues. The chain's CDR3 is CASSYREVWNSPLHF. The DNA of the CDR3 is TGTGCCAGCAGTTATAGAGAAGTATGGAATTCACCCCTCCACTTT.

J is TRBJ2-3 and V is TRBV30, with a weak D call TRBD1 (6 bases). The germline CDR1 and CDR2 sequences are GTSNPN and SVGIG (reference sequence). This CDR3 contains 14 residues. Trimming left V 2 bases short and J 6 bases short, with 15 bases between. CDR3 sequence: CAWSSLQGYDTQYF. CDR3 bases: TGTGCCTGGAGTTCTTTGCAGGGGTATGATACGCAGTATTTT.

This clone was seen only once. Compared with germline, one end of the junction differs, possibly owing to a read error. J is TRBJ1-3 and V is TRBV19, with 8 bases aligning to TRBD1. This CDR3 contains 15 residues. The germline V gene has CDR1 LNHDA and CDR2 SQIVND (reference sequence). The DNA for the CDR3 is TGTGCCAGTAGTCCCCAGGACAGGGCTGGGAACACCATATATTTT. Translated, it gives CASSPQDRAGNTIYF. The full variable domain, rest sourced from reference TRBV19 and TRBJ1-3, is DGGITQSPKYLFRKEGQNVTLSCEQNLNHDAMYWYRQDPGQGLRLIYYSQIVNDFQKGDIAEGYSVSREKKESFPLTVTSAQKNPTAFYLCASSPQDRAGNTIYFGEGSWLTVV.

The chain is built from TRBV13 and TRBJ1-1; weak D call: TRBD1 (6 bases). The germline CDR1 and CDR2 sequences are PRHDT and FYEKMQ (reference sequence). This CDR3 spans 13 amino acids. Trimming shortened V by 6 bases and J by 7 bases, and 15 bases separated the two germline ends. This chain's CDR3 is CASRPGHQIEAFF. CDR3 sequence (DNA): TGTGCCAGCAGACCGGGACACCAAATTGAAGCTTTCTTT. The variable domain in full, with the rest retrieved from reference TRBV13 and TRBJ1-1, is AAGVIQSPRHLIKEKRETATLKCYPIPRHDTVYWYQQGPGQDPQFLISFYEKMQSDKGSIPDRFSAQQFSDYHSELNMSSLELGDSALYFCASRPGHQIEAFFGQGTRLTVV.

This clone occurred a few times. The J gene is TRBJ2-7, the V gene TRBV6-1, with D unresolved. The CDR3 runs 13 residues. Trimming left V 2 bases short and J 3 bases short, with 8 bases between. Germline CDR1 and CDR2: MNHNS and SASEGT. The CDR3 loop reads CASSEYPGYEQYF. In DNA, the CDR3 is TGTGCCAGCAGTGAATATCCAGGCTACGAGCAGTACTTC.

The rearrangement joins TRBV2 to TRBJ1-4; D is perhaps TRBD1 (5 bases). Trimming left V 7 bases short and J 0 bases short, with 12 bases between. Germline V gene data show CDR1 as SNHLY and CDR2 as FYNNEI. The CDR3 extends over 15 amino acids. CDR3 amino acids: CASNRGETTNEKLFF. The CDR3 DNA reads TGTGCCAGCAACCGGGGGGAAACAACTAATGAAAAACTGTTTTTT.

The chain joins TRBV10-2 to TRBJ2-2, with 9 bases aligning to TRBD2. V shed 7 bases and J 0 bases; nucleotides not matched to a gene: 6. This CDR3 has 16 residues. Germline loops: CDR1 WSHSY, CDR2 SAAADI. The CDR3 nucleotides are TGCGCCAGCACTCTGGGCGGGGGGGCGAACACCGGGGAGCTGTTTTTT. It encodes CASTLGGGANTGELFF.